Below are 21 T cell receptor beta chains sequenced from a single sample in a study of blood T cell repertoires in COVID-19. The table came from immunoSEQ multiplex PCR; TCRdb's copy has only in-frame clones and leaves some out. The top ten hold approximately 10% of the sample, which has roughly 280,000 clones, roughly 86% seen once. The sequencing sample was made of peripheral blood. These receptors originate from a man aged 40-50 years with active or convalescent COVID-19.

CDR3 sequence (DNA): TGTGCCAGCAGTCCGCGTATGAACACTGAAGCTTTCTTT. Amino acids: CASSPRMNTEAFF. The V gene is TRBV6-5, the J gene TRBJ1-1; D is ambiguous. Germline V gene lookup returns CDR1 MNHEY and CDR2 SVGAGI. This CDR3 contains 13 residues. V was trimmed by 5 bases and J by 0 bases, leaving 7 bases between them.

This rearrangement joins TRBV6-5 to TRBJ1-5; 10 bases fit TRBD1. This CDR3 is 15 amino acids long. V was clipped by 7 bases and J by 5 bases; unmatched bases: 8. Germline-derived CDR1 and CDR2 are MNHEY and SVGAGI. Here the CDR3 reads CASTKTGGSDQPQHF. CDR3 sequence (DNA): TGTGCCAGCACTAAGACAGGGGGCTCGGATCAGCCCCAGCATTTT.

The CDR3 DNA sequence: TGTGCCAGCAGTACGGCTAGGGGGCTAAATTCACCCCTCCACTTT. Translation gives CASSTARGLNSPLHF. The chain uses TRBV2 and TRBJ1-6; TRBD1 matches 7 bases. The CDR3 sequence is 15 residues long. V dropped 5 bases and J dropped 7; count of bases not matched to a gene: 8. From germline, CDR1 is SNHLY and CDR2 FYNNEI.

The V and J genes are TRBV6-5 and TRBJ1-1; D not certain. The length of the CDR3 is 12 residues. Trimming left V 4 bases short and J 11 bases short, with 14 bases between. Per the germline V gene, CDR1 is MNHEY and CDR2 is SVGAGI. The CDR3 DNA sequence: TGTGCCAGCAGTTTCAGCGGGTACGAGGCTTTCTTT. Translation gives CASSFSGYEAFF.

With respect to this clone: At the DNA level, this CDR3 is encoded by other sequences in the same sample as well. V gene TRBV7-9 combines with J gene TRBJ2-7, with D tentatively TRBD2 (5 bases). Germline lookup yields CDR1 SEHNR and CDR2 FQNEAQ (reference sequence). The CDR3 runs to 14 residues. Deletions cut 5 bases from V and 1 base from J, with 12 bases between. Here the CDR3 reads CASSQLDSSYEQYF. The CDR3 DNA follows: TGTGCCAGCAGCCAACTGGACTCTTCCTACGAGCAGTACTTC. Based on the CDR3 plus reference TRBV7-9 and TRBJ2-7, the full variable domain is DTGVSQNPRHKITKRGQNVTFRCDPISEHNRLYWYRQTLGQGPEFLTYFQNEAQLEKSRLLSDRFSAERPKGSFSTLEIQRTEQGDSAMYLCASSQLDSSYEQYFGPGTRLTVT.

J is TRBJ2-2 and V is TRBV5-1; perhaps TRBD2 as D (5 bases). The CDR3 sequence is 16 residues long. With 0 bases removed from V and 1 base from J, the gap between germline ends came to 10 bases. The germline V gene has CDR1 SGHRS and CDR2 YFSETQ. The CDR3 DNA follows: TGCGCCAGCAGCTTGGGCGGACTGATGAACACCGGGGAGCTGTTTTTT. Protein: CASSLGGLMNTGELFF.

This clone was recorded many times. V is TRBV18 and J is TRBJ1-1; 9 bases are a match to TRBD1. After removal of 6 bases from V and 3 bases from J, the junction contained 5 bases not matched to a gene. Germline lookup yields CDR1 KGHSH and CDR2 LQKENI. CDR3 size: 14 residues. CDR3 bases: TGTGCCAGCTCCTTGACAGGGGGTGACACTGAAGCTTTCTTT. This codes for CASSLTGGDTEAFF.

V is TRBV4-1 and J is TRBJ2-1, with 9 nucleotides matching TRBD1. Germline V gives CDR1 MGHRA, CDR2 YSYEKL. CDR3 length: 18 residues. Unmatched junction bases numbered 8, after V lost 2 bases and J lost 0 bases. In DNA, the CDR3 is TGCGCCAGCAGCCAAAAGGGGGACAGGGTCAGCTCCTACAATGAGCAGTTCTTC. As protein: CASSQKGDRVSSYNEQFF.

The chain uses TRBV5-6 and TRBJ2-1; TRBD1 is a possible D gene (5 bases). This CDR3 has 12 residues. V was shortened by 3 bases and J by 8 bases, with 9 bases between the two germline ends. Per the germline V gene, CDR1 is SGHDT and CDR2 is YYEEEE. In nucleotides, the CDR3 is TGTGCCAGCAGCTCAGGGAATGATGAGCAGTTCTTC. This sequence encodes CASSSGNDEQFF.

A single count supports this clone. The rearrangement joins TRBV5-4 to TRBJ2-7, with 10 bases lining up with TRBD2. V gave up 3 bases and J gave up 0 bases; unmatched junction bases: 6. The germline V gene encodes CDR1 SGHNT and CDR2 YYREEE (reference sequence). The CDR3 is 16 amino acids. CDR3 DNA: TGTGCCAGCAGCTCTGGACTAGCGGTAAACTCCTACGAGCAGTACTTC. Encoded protein: CASSSGLAVNSYEQYF.

Worth noting for this clone: This same CDR3 is encoded by further DNA sequences in the sample. The chain recombines TRBV12-3 or TRBV12-4 with TRBJ2-5; D gene uncertain. Trimming cost V 4 bases and J 5 bases, with 5 bases left between them. The CDR3 spans 11 residues. CDR3: CASSSGETQYF. In DNA, the CDR3 is TGTGCCAGCAGTTCCGGGGAGACCCAGTACTTC.

The rearrangement joins TRBV6-2 or TRBV6-3 to TRBJ1-5; D remains unclear. Trimming removed 4 bases at V and 5 bases at J, with 9 bases between. Per the germline V gene, CDR1 is MNHEY and CDR2 is SVGEGT. The CDR3 runs 13 residues. CDR3 sequence (DNA): TGTGCCAGCAGTTTCCTGAGGGATCAGCCCCAGCATTTT. Translated: CASSFLRDQPQHF.

The chain is built from TRBV7-8 and TRBJ2-3; TRBD2 matches at 8 bases. The trim removed 5 bases at V and 3 bases at J, leaving 13 bases unmatched. The CDR3 consists of 17 residues. The germline gives CDR1 SGHVS, CDR2 FQNEAQ. The CDR3 spells CASSPHRQRESTDTQYF. The DNA of the CDR3 is TGTGCCAGCAGCCCCCACCGGCAGCGGGAGTCGACAGATACGCAGTATTTT.

The V gene is TRBV7-9, the J gene TRBJ1-3, with D possibly TRBD1 on 6 matching bases. Germline V CDR1 and CDR2: SEHNR, FQNEAQ (reference sequence). The CDR3 totals 14 residues. Between the trimmed V and J ends, which lost 6 bases and 0 bases, there was a span of 9 bases. The CDR3 reads CASSWTVSGNTIYF. The CDR3 DNA follows: TGTGCCAGCAGTTGGACAGTCTCTGGAAACACCATATATTTT. Together with reference TRBV7-9 and TRBJ1-3, the CDR3 gives the full variable domain: DTGVSQNPRHKITKRGQNVTFRCDPISEHNRLYWYRQTLGQGPEFLTYFQNEAQLEKSRLLSDRFSAERPKGSFSTLEIQRTEQGDSAMYLCASSWTVSGNTIYFGEGSWLTVV.

The V call is TRBV7-9, the J call TRBJ1-2; TRBD1 agrees at 7 bases. Per germline, CDR1 SEHNR and CDR2 FQNEAQ (reference sequence). V gave up 5 bases and J gave up 6 bases; unmatched junction bases: 15. CDR3 length: 16 residues. The CDR3 spells CASSDGTGEEVHGYTF. The DNA for the CDR3 is TGTGCCAGCAGCGACGGTACAGGGGAGGAAGTACATGGCTACACCTTC.

CDR3 in DNA: TGTGCCAGCTCACCGGTCCGGTCCGGGAGAAATTCACCCCTCCACTTT. Translated: CASSPVRSGRNSPLHF. The chain links TRBV18 to TRBJ1-6; D unresolved. The CDR3 sequence is 16 residues long. V was shortened by 3 bases and J by 7 bases, with 16 bases between the two germline ends. CDR1 and CDR2 (germline): KGHSH, LQKENI.

The V gene is TRBV19, the J gene TRBJ2-5, with D perhaps TRBD1 (6 bases). The CDR3 consists of 14 residues. In germline, CDR1 is LNHDA, CDR2 SQIVND (reference sequence). V dropped 4 bases and J dropped 4 bases, with 13 bases sitting between them. The DNA for the CDR3 is TGTGCCAGTAGTACGCGACAGGCGGCAGAGACCCAGTACTTC. This translates into CASSTRQAAETQYF. The variable domain in full, completed from reference TRBV19 and TRBJ2-5, reads DGGITQSPKYLFRKEGQNVTLSCEQNLNHDAMYWYRQDPGQGLRLIYYSQIVNDFQKGDIAEGYSVSREKKESFPLTVTSAQKNPTAFYLCASSTRQAAETQYFGPGTRLLVL.

The V and J genes are TRBV7-9 and TRBJ2-3; 8 bases agree with TRBD1. Per germline, CDR1 SEHNR and CDR2 FQNEAQ (reference sequence). This CDR3 spans 15 amino acids. The J segment lost 3 bases and the V segment lost 4 bases, leaving 6 bases of the junction unmatched. The CDR3 is CASSSDRGFTDTQYF. The CDR3 DNA reads as TGTGCCAGCAGCTCTGACAGGGGTTTTACAGATACGCAGTATTTT.

The chain uses TRBV6-5 and TRBJ1-1; D not resolved. Between the trimmed V and J ends, which lost 6 bases and 4 bases, there was a span of 12 bases. CDR1 MNHEY and CDR2 SVGAGI come from the germline V gene. The CDR3 is 13 amino acids. The CDR3 DNA is TGTGCCAGCAGCACGACGCGGGTCACTGAAGCTTTCTTT. Encoded protein: CASSTTRVTEAFF.

V and J are TRBV2 and TRBJ2-7; the match to TRBD2 covers 8 bases. The length of the CDR3 is 16 residues. Trimming at V came to 8 bases and at J to 1 base, leaving 13 bases not matched to a gene. In germline, CDR1 is SNHLY, CDR2 FYNNEI. For the CDR3, the DNA is TGTGCCAGCCTGCCCTCGGGCGGGGGGCATTCCTACGAGCAGTACTTC. This sequence encodes CASLPSGGGHSYEQYF.

For the CDR3, the DNA is TGCAGCTTCCGGGACAGGGGCGAAGCTTTCTTT. Its protein is CSFRDRGEAFF. The chain combines TRBV29-1 with TRBJ1-1, with TRBD1 identical over 10 bases. Germline V gene sequence: CDR1 SQVTM, CDR2 ANQGSEA. Trimming at V came to 8 bases and at J to 8 bases, leaving 5 bases not matched to a gene. The CDR3 sequence is 11 residues long.